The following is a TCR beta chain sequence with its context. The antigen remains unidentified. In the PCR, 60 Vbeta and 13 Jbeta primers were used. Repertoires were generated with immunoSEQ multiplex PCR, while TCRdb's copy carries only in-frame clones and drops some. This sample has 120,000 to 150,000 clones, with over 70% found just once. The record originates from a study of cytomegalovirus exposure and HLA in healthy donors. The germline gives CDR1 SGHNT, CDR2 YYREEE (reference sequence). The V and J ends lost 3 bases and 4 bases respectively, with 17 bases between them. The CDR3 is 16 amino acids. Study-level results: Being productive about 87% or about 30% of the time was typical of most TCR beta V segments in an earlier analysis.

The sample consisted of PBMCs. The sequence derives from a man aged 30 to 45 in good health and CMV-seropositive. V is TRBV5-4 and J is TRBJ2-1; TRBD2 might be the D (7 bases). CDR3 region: CASSSGGGGVYNEQFF. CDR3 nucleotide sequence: TGTGCCAGCAGCTCGGGGGGCGGGGGAGTATACAATGAGCAGTTCTTC.